A single sample gave rise to the 14 T cell receptor beta chains below, sequenced in a study of T cells in Graves' hyperthyroidism and ophthalmopathy. Amplification of TCR beta CDR3 regions used RNA as the template. HTBI primers were employed in a first-round RT-PCR of the TCR CDR3. From the multiplex PCR reads, TCRdb called clonotypes with MiXCR, one entry per CDR3 protein. The sample holds about 400,000 distinct CDR3 sequences, roughly 13% seen once. The specimen was blood. These receptors were collected from a woman aged 18-29 years with Graves' hyperthyroidism.

This clonotype came up many times. J is TRBJ1-5 and V is TRBV28; 10 bases map to TRBD1. V was pared by 5 bases and J by 6 bases, with 10 bases of the junction left unmatched. Germline V lookup: CDR1 MDHEN, CDR2 SYDVKM. The length of the CDR3 is 16 residues. The CDR3 is CASSPPRQGASQPQHF. In DNA, the CDR3 is TGTGCCAGCAGTCCGCCGCGACAGGGGGCAAGTCAGCCCCAGCATTTT.

This clonotype was seen at least ten times. The chain employs TRBV14 and TRBJ2-7, with D possibly matching TRBD2 (5 bases). This CDR3 is 12 amino acids long. The ends were cut back, 1 base at V and 6 bases at J, with 7 bases in the middle. Germline V gene lookup returns CDR1 SGHDN and CDR2 FVKESK. The CDR3 sequence is CASSQVGVEQYF. In nucleotides, the CDR3 is TGTGCCAGCAGCCAAGTGGGAGTCGAGCAGTACTTC.

V gene TRBV4-1 combines with J gene TRBJ1-6; D is ambiguous. Germline V gene sequence: CDR1 MGHRA, CDR2 YSYEKL. V lost 4 bases, J lost 6 bases, and 4 bases lay in between. This CDR3 comprises 12 residues. The CDR3 here is CASSPPNSPLHF. CDR3 bases: TGCGCCAGCAGCCCCCCTAATTCACCCCTCCACTTT.

There are many counts of this clonotype. The chain is built from TRBV28 and TRBJ1-3; TRBD1 aligns across 8 bases. CDR1 and CDR2 (germline): MDHEN, SYDVKM. Unmatched junction bases numbered 4, after V lost 6 bases and J lost 0 bases. The CDR3 totals 15 residues. CDR3 coding DNA: TGTGCCAGCAGCGTGACAGGGGACTCTGGAAACACCATATATTTT. Translation gives CASSVTGDSGNTIYF.

The sample holds many counts of this clonotype. The rearrangement joins TRBV20-1 to TRBJ2-5; D may be TRBD2 (5 bases). CDR1 is DFQATT, CDR2 SNEGSKA, per germline (reference sequence). The CDR3 loop spans 15 amino acids. Trimming removed 3 bases at V and 5 bases at J, with 19 bases between. CDR3 region: CSASSDSLLRETQYF. Here the CDR3 DNA reads TGCAGTGCTAGTTCGGACTCATTACTGAGGGAGACCCAGTACTTC.

This clonotype was counted at least ten times. The V gene is TRBV18, the J gene TRBJ2-5; tentatively, D is TRBD1 or TRBD2 (5 bases each). CDR3 length equals 13 residues. CDR1 is KGHSH, CDR2 LQKENI, per germline. Trimming pared 3 bases from V and 3 bases from J, leaving 8 bases between. The CDR3 DNA reads TGTGCCAGCTCACCCCAGGGAGAAGAGACCCAGTACTTC. Protein sequence: CASSPQGEETQYF.

Only a few counts were recorded for this clonotype. The V and J genes are TRBV6-1 and TRBJ1-1; D possibly corresponds to TRBD1 (5 bases). The CDR3 is 14 amino acids. V shed 5 bases and J shed 5 bases, with 15 bases lying between them. Germline V gene data show CDR1 as MNHNS and CDR2 as SASEGT. The CDR3 reads CASSFPGRGTEAFF. Here the CDR3 DNA reads TGTGCCAGCAGTTTCCCAGGGAGAGGGACTGAAGCTTTCTTT.

This clonotype was found many times. The rearrangement uses TRBV20-1 and TRBJ2-7; 7 positions agree with TRBD1. J gave up 5 bases and V 6 bases, and 22 bases lay outside the gene matches. The CDR3 is 17 amino acids. Germline V gives CDR1 DFQATT, CDR2 SNEGSKA (reference sequence). CDR3 coding DNA: TGCAGTGCGCGGCACCTACGACAGGGAAATAGGGTCCACGAGCAGTACTTC. This encodes CSARHLRQGNRVHEQYF.

In this sample, this clonotype turned up many times. The CDR3 here is CAWSAALRGADQPQHF. In DNA form, the CDR3 reads TGTGCCTGGAGTGCAGCCCTCCGAGGGGCTGATCAGCCCCAGCATTTT. The rearrangement uses TRBV30 and TRBJ1-5; tentative D call: TRBD1 (5 bases). Between the trimmed V and J ends, which lost 1 base and 5 bases, there was a span of 18 bases. CDR1 is GTSNPN, CDR2 SVGIG, per germline (reference sequence). The CDR3 is 16 amino acids. The entire variable domain, with the rest obtained from reference TRBV30 and TRBJ1-5, is as follows: SQTIHQWPATLVQPVGSPLSLECTVEGTSNPNLYWYRQAAGRGLQLLFYSVGIGQISSEVPQNLSASRPQDRQFILSSKKLLLSDSGFYLCAWSAALRGADQPQHFGDGTRLSIL.

This clonotype appeared many times. The gene calls are TRBV7-2 and TRBJ1-2; D remains ambiguous. This CDR3 region has 16 residues. Germline CDR1 SGHTA, CDR2 FQGNSA. V lost 1 base to trimming and J lost 4 bases, with 16 bases between them. CDR3 loop: CASSLEAEATFYGYTF. The CDR3 nucleotides are TGTGCCAGCAGCTTAGAGGCAGAAGCCACGTTCTATGGCTACACCTTC. Combining the CDR3 with reference TRBV7-2 and TRBJ1-2 gives the whole variable domain GAGVSQSPSNKVTEKGKDVELRCDPISGHTALYWYRQSLGQGLEFLIYFQGNSAPDKSGLPSDRFSAERTGGSVSTLTIQRTQQEDSAVYLCASSLEAEATFYGYTFGSGTRLTVV.

Many counts were recorded for this clonotype. The chain combines TRBV18 with TRBJ2-1; D may be TRBD1 (6 bases). Germline V lookup: CDR1 KGHSH, CDR2 LQKENI. This CDR3 region has 14 residues. Trimming took off 1 base at V and 4 bases at J, with 8 bases between the two ends. The CDR3 DNA follows: TGTGCCAGCTCACCACAGGGACAATACAATGAGCAGTTCTTC. This translates into CASSPQGQYNEQFF.

The J gene is TRBJ1-5, the V gene TRBV7-9; D is unclear. Germline V lookup: CDR1 SEHNR, CDR2 FQNEAQ (reference sequence). Between the trimmed V and J ends, which lost 5 bases and 7 bases, there was a span of 21 bases. The CDR3 runs 16 residues. The chain's CDR3 is CASSPGGSRVGQPQHF. The CDR3 nucleotides are TGTGCCAGCAGCCCTGGAGGGAGTAGGGTGGGCCAGCCCCAGCATTTT.

This clonotype was observed at least ten times. J is TRBJ2-1 and V is TRBV4-2; 8 bases agree with TRBD2. Germline values: CDR1 LGHNA, CDR2 YNFKEQ. The V gene end was trimmed by 0 bases and the J gene end by 9 bases; junction bases not matched to a gene: 10. The CDR3 consists of 16 residues. CDR3 DNA sequence: TGTGCCAGCAGCCAAGATGCAGCGGGAGACGCTGGTGAGCAGTTCTTC. Its translation is CASSQDAAGDAGEQFF.

This clonotype was recorded at least ten times. V usage is TRBV12-3 or TRBV12-4 and J usage is TRBJ2-3; D is unclear. This CDR3 has 13 amino acids. Trimming removed 0 bases at V and 5 bases at J, with 6 bases between. The chain's CDR3 is CASSLARQDTQYF. In DNA form, the CDR3 reads TGTGCCAGCAGTTTAGCCAGACAAGATACGCAGTATTTT.